The 21 T cell receptor beta chains below were found in one sample sequenced in a study of low-dose radiotherapy and immunotherapy resistance in tumors. This sample's time point: after trial treatment. Treatment of the sample: LDRT plus nivolumab, ipilimumab, low-dose cyclophosphamide and aspirin (RACIN trial). Over around 19 PCR cycles, TCRs were amplified from a constant-region primer and V-primer adapter. One entry per CDR3 protein results from TCRdb running MiXCR on the reads. The table includes some 52,000 distinct CDR3 sequences, around 34% detected once. The sample in question was PBMCs, obtained after low-dose radiotherapy plus immunotherapy. All receptors come from a male donor with rectosigmoid adenocarcinoma.

As concerns this clonotype: A far larger clone differs by one base, so this is likely a read error. The chain uses TRBV28 and TRBJ2-1; weak D call: TRBD1 (7 bases). The CDR3 length is 16 residues. Germline-derived CDR1 and CDR2 are MDHEN and SYDVKM. V lost 4 bases to trimming and J lost 9 bases, with 22 bases between them. The CDR3 loop is CASSWGEQGPLSEQFF. CDR3 DNA: TGTGCCAGCAGTTGGGGGGAACAGGGGCCGTTAAGTGAGCAGTTCTTC.

This clonotype showed up just a few times. CDR3 nucleotides: TGTGCCAGCAGCGCGGGCGGGAGAGAGGGGGAGACCCAGTACTTC. The encoded protein is CASSAGGREGETQYF. The chain recombines TRBV7-2 with TRBJ2-5; 7 bases match TRBD2. CDR3 size: 15 residues. Germline V gives CDR1 SGHTA, CDR2 FQGNSA. Losses at the gene ends were 5 bases for V and 5 bases for J; bases not matched to a gene: 11. The variable domain in full, completed from reference TRBV7-2 and TRBJ2-5, reads GAGVSQSPSNKVTEKGKDVELRCDPISGHTALYWYRQSLGQGLEFLIYFQGNSAPDKSGLPSDRFSAERTGGSVSTLTIQRTQQEDSAVYLCASSAGGREGETQYFGPGTRLLVL.

The rearrangement uses TRBV7-9 and TRBJ2-1; possible D gene TRBD2, 5 bases. V lost 7 bases, J lost 0 bases, and 16 bases lay in between. The CDR3 consists of 16 residues. In germline, CDR1 is SEHNR, CDR2 FQNEAQ (reference sequence). This chain's CDR3 is CASNPSGRSSYNEQFF. CDR3 DNA: TGTGCCAGCAACCCGTCGGGGAGAAGCTCCTACAATGAGCAGTTCTTC.

The rearrangement joins TRBV15 to TRBJ1-2; TRBD1 is a possible D gene (5 bases). The CDR3 is made up of 11 amino acids. V lost 5 bases and J 5 bases, leaving 6 bases between the germline ends. From germline, CDR1 is LNHNV and CDR2 YYDKDF (reference sequence). The CDR3 loop is CATSQGYGYTF. DNA of the CDR3: TGTGCCACCAGCCAGGGATATGGCTACACCTTC. Using reference TRBV15 and TRBJ1-2 for the parts outside the CDR3, the full variable domain is DAMVIQNPRYQVTQFGKPVTLSCSQTLNHNVMYWYQQKSSQAPKLLFHYYDKDFNNEADTPDNFQSRRPNTSFCFLDIRSPGLGDTAMYLCATSQGYGYTFGSGTRLTVV.

This clonotype was recorded many times. This chain connects TRBV3-1 to TRBJ2-5, with a possible D match to TRBD2 (5 bases). The CDR3 runs to 14 residues. The V end lost 4 bases, the J end lost 1 base, and 10 bases lay between the germline ends. CDR1 is LGHDT, CDR2 YNNKEL, per germline (reference sequence). DNA of the CDR3: TGTGCCAGCAGCCGTTATAGCGTCCAAGAGACCCAGTACTTC. It is translated as CASSRYSVQETQYF.

The rearrangement links TRBV6-1 to TRBJ1-1; no reliable D call. V was trimmed by 8 bases and J by 1 base, leaving 17 bases between them. Germline lookup yields CDR1 MNHNS and CDR2 SASEGT. This CDR3 comprises 15 residues. This CDR3 reads CASLRRLLGNTEAFF. In nucleotides, the CDR3 is TGTGCCAGCCTCCGTCGACTCCTTGGGAACACTGAAGCTTTCTTT.

Ten or more counts support this clonotype. The V call is TRBV6-2 or TRBV6-3, the J call TRBJ2-1; the D call may be TRBD1 or TRBD2 (7 bases each). V was cut by 6 bases and J by 12 bases, with 18 bases left in between. There are 13 residues in the CDR3. Looked up from germline, CDR1 is MNHEY and CDR2 is SVGEGT. Here the CDR3 reads CASRPADREGQFF. The DNA for the CDR3 is TGTGCCAGCAGGCCAGCAGACAGGGAGGGGCAGTTCTTC.

This clonotype was detected once. The chain employs TRBV5-1 and TRBJ1-2; D gene unclear. CDR1 is SGHRS, CDR2 YFSETQ, per germline. This CDR3 region has 15 residues. The germline V and J ends were trimmed by 0 bases and 2 bases, with 11 bases remaining between them. The CDR3 sequence: CASSLAGSLNYGYTF. In DNA form, the CDR3 reads TGCGCCAGCAGCTTGGCCGGCAGCCTCAACTATGGCTACACCTTC.

The V call is TRBV5-4, the J call TRBJ2-1; no clear D. V was pared by 4 bases and J by 3 bases, with 14 bases between. Germline CDR1 is SGHNT and CDR2 is YYREEE (reference sequence). The CDR3 sequence is 15 residues long. DNA of the CDR3: TGTGCCAGCAGCAACCGGGTGGGAAACTACAATGAGCAGTTCTTC. It codes for CASSNRVGNYNEQFF.

On this clonotype: One base separates it from a far larger clone, so it is likely a read error. The chain combines TRBV6-6 with TRBJ2-7; 9 bases agree with TRBD1. The V and J ends lost 8 bases and 7 bases, in that order; junction bases with no gene match: 12. This CDR3 is built from 14 residues. Germline loops: CDR1 MNHNY, CDR2 SVGAGI (reference sequence). Written as DNA, the CDR3 is TGTGCCAGCTGGGGACAGGGAGGCTACAATGAGCAGTACTTC. Translating it yields CASWGQGGYNEQYF.

This clonotype was seen ten or more times. V and J are TRBV20-1 and TRBJ2-2; D not resolved. This CDR3 comprises 15 residues. Germline CDR1 DFQATT, CDR2 SNEGSKA (reference sequence). Trimming removed 5 bases from V and 0 bases from J, with 13 bases in between. This CDR3 reads CSAPKAVANTGELFF. The CDR3 DNA reads TGCAGTGCTCCGAAGGCCGTGGCGAACACCGGGGAGCTGTTTTTT.

With respect to this clonotype: The DNA is left out, because the CDR3 cannot be placed on it with certainty; the CDR3 is given as TCRdb lists it. The genes are TRBV28 and TRBJ1-4; the table's TRBD1 call for D was not verified on the DNA. Germline V gives CDR1 MDHEN, CDR2 SYDVKM. The CDR3 spans 16 amino acids, including both terminal residues. CDR3 loop: CASSQGGRDEKLFFFF.

For this clonotype: A read error is likely here: a far larger clone is one base away. The chain has TRBV7-2 and TRBJ1-3; D unclear. CDR1 and CDR2 (germline): SGHTA, FQGNSA. Trimming took off 2 bases at V and 0 bases at J, with 11 bases between the two ends. CDR3 length: 16 amino acids. CDR3 loop: CASSLREWHSGNTIYF. In DNA, the CDR3 is TGTGCCAGCAGCTTACGGGAATGGCACTCTGGAAACACCATATATTTT. The variable domain in full, completed from reference TRBV7-2 and TRBJ1-3, reads GAGVSQSPSNKVTEKGKDVELRCDPISGHTALYWYRQSLGQGLEFLIYFQGNSAPDKSGLPSDRFSAERTGGSVSTLTIQRTQQEDSAVYLCASSLREWHSGNTIYFGEGSWLTVV.

The chain uses TRBV2 and TRBJ1-5; 8 nucleotides match TRBD1. The CDR3 is made up of 17 amino acids. Per germline, CDR1 SNHLY and CDR2 FYNNEI. The junction had 15 bases not matched to a gene; V was cut back by 8 bases and J by 3 bases. CDR3 nucleotide sequence: TGTGCCAGCGGTAAGACACCCGGGACAGGATTCAATCAGCCCCAGCATTTT. It translates to CASGKTPGTGFNQPQHF.

This clonotype is medium-sized (0.01 to 0.1%) within its sample. Here the CDR3 DNA reads TGTGCCAGCAGTTCACCCGGACGCCAAAACGAGCAGTACTTC. It codes for CASSSPGRQNEQYF. The genes are TRBV28 and TRBJ2-7; no firm D call. V lost 4 bases to trimming and J lost 5 bases, with 15 bases between them. CDR1 is MDHEN and CDR2 is SYDVKM in the germline V gene. This CDR3 contains 14 residues.

This sequence joins TRBV6-2 or TRBV6-3 and TRBJ2-3; tentative D call: TRBD2 (5 bases). Germline V gene lookup returns CDR1 MNHEY and CDR2 SVGEGT. V was shortened by 8 bases and J by 0 bases, with 12 bases between the two germline ends. The CDR3 covers 14 residues. CDR3 bases: TGTGCCAGCCGCTTAGGCGGGAGCACAGATACGCAGTATTTT. Encoded protein: CASRLGGSTDTQYF.

This clonotype occurred many times. This rearrangement joins TRBV12-3 or TRBV12-4 to TRBJ1-6; no clear D. Trimming took 3 bases from V and 10 from J, leaving 7 bases between them. The CDR3 is 12 residues long. The CDR3 reads CASSLEGSPLHF. The CDR3 coding sequence is TGTGCCAGCAGTTTGGAGGGCTCACCCCTCCACTTT.

In the case of this clonotype: A far bigger clonotype differs at one base, so this is likely a read error. This chain uses TRBV18 with TRBJ2-7; TRBD1 matches 9 bases. Germline CDR1 KGHSH, CDR2 LQKENI. V lost 5 bases to trimming and J lost 7 bases; unmatched junction nucleotides: 9. The CDR3 is made up of 14 amino acids. The CDR3 DNA reads as TGTGCCAGCTCATCAGGGACAGGGAGCGATGAGCAGTACTTC. Its translation: CASSSGTGSDEQYF.

This clonotype has a handful of counts. The gene calls are TRBV6-6 and TRBJ2-3, with 7 bases identical to TRBD2. Germline V CDR1 and CDR2: MNHNY, SVGAGI (reference sequence). J gave up 0 bases and V 6 bases, and 3 bases lay outside the gene matches. CDR3 size: 14 residues. The CDR3 sequence: CASRSSGSTDTQYF. CDR3 coding DNA: TGTGCCAGCAGGTCTAGCGGCAGCACAGATACGCAGTATTTT.

Concerning this clonotype: A far larger clone lies a single base away; this is likely a read error. The chain has TRBV28 and TRBJ2-7; D uncertain. Germline V gene data show CDR1 as MDHEN and CDR2 as SYDVKM. The CDR3 is made up of 16 amino acids. Trimming stripped 2 bases from V and 7 bases from J, with 21 bases between. The CDR3 reads CASSLSPASSYNEQYF. The CDR3 DNA sequence: TGTGCCAGCAGTTTAAGCCCGGCCAGCTCCTACAATGAGCAGTACTTC.

This clonotype appeared many times. J is TRBJ2-3 and V is TRBV7-9; D unclear. The CDR3 has 14 amino acids. Deletions cut 4 bases from V and 3 bases from J, with 11 bases between. Germline V gene data show CDR1 as SEHNR and CDR2 as FQNEAQ (reference sequence). The DNA of the CDR3 is TGTGCCAGCAGCTCAAAGAAGGAAACAGATACGCAGTATTTT. It is translated as CASSSKKETDTQYF.